This TCR beta chain is from a study of CD8 T cells in ankylosing spondylitis. This clonotype occurred a few times. Its antigen is unknown. Findings and caveats of the study: In ankylosing spondylitis blood, a motif of about 8 highly homologous TCR beta variants appeared characteristic. Earlier studies detected some motif variants in reactive arthritis synovial fluid and blood. Disease-associated clones were reportedly significantly overrepresented in matched ankylosing spondylitis synovial fluid.

By quantitative 5'-RACE with molecular barcodes, the TCR beta libraries were made. One entry per CDR3 protein results from TCRdb running MiXCR on the 5' RACE reads. The sample comprises roughly 220,000 distinct CDR3 sequences, more than 9% of which are singletons, and about 19% rests with the top ten. V gave up 6 bases and J gave up 6 bases; unmatched junction bases: 7. The CDR3 contains 14 residues. From germline, CDR1 is MDHEN and CDR2 SYDVKM. Source material: blood, either unsorted or a sorted T cell fraction (not recorded which). This clonotype was obtained from a male donor with ankylosing spondylitis or in good health (not recorded which). This chain connects TRBV28 to TRBJ1-5, with 8 bases matching TRBD1. The chain's CDR3 is CASRRDRGTQPQHF. For the CDR3, the DNA is TGTGCCAGCAGGCGCGACAGGGGAACTCAGCCCCAGCATTTT.